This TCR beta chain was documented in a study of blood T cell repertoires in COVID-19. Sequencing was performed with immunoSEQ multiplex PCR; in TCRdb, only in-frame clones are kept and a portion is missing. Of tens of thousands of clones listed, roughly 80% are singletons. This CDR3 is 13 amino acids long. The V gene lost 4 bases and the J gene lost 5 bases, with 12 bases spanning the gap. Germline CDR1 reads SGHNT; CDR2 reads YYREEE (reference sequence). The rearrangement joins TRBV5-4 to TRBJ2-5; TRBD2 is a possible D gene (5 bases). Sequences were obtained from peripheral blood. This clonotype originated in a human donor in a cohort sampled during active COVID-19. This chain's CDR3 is CASSPGFGETQYF. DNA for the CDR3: TGTGCCAGCAGCCCGGGGTTCGGCGAGACCCAGTACTTC.